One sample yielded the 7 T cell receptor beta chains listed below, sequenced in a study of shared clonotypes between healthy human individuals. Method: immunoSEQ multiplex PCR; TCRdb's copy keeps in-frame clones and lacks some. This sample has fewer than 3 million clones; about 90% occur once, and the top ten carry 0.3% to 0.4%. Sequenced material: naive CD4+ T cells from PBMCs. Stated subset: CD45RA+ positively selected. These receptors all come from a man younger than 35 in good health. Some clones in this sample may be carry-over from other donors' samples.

CDR3 sequence (DNA): TGTGCCAGCGGAATACAGGCGATCTACGAGCAGTACTTC. Translating it yields CASGIQAIYEQYF. This rearrangement joins TRBV28 to TRBJ2-7; maybe TRBD1 (5 bases). This CDR3 comprises 13 residues. Germline-derived CDR1 and CDR2 are MDHEN and SYDVKM. Trimming shortened V by 8 bases and J by 3 bases, and 14 bases separated the two germline ends.

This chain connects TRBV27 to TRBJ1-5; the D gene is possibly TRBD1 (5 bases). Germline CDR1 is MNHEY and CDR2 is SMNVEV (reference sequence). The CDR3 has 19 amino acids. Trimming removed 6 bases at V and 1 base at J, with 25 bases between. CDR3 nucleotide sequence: TGTGCCAGCAGGCCTCGAGGGGAAGGGGCCTGGGGGAGCAATCAGCCCCAGCATTTT. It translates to CASRPRGEGAWGSNQPQHF.

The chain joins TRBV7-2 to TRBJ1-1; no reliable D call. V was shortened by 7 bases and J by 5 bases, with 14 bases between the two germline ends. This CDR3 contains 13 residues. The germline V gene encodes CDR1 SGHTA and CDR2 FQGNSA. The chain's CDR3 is CASNSGYRTEAFF. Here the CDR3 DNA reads TGTGCCAGCAACTCCGGCTATCGGACTGAAGCTTTCTTT.

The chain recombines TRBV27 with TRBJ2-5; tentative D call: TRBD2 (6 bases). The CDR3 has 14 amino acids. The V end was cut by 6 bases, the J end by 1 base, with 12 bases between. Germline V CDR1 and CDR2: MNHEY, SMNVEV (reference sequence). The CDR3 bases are TGTGCCAGCAGGGGTGCGGGACGCCAAGAGACCCAGTACTTC. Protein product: CASRGAGRQETQYF.

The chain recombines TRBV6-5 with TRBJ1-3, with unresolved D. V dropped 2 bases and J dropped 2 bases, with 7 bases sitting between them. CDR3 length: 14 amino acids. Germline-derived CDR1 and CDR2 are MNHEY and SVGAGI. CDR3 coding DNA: TGTGCCAGCAGTTACAGGCAGACTGGAAACACCATATATTTT. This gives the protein CASSYRQTGNTIYF.

The CDR3 DNA is TGTGCCAGCAGCCCTCGGAAGGGGGCACTTTTGGGTACGCAGTATTTT. It translates to CASSPRKGALLGTQYF. V usage is TRBV7-3 and J usage is TRBJ2-3, with 7 nucleotides matching TRBD1. The CDR3 is 16 residues long. V was pared by 5 bases and J by 8 bases, with 16 bases of the junction left unmatched. Per germline, CDR1 SGHTA and CDR2 FQGTGA.

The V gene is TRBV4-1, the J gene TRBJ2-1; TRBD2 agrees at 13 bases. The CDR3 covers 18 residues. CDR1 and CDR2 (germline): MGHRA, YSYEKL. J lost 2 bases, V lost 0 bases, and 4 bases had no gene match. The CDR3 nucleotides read TGCGCCAGCAGCCAAGATAGGACTAGCGGGAGCACCTACAATGAGCAGTTCTTC. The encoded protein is CASSQDRTSGSTYNEQFF.